This T cell receptor beta chain derives from a study of regulatory T cells in long-lasting Graves disease. Study context: Graves' patients diagnosed newly had used antithyroid drugs under 3 months.

This clonotype was observed at least ten times. The antigen remains undetermined. Notes on the study in general: Persistent patients shared more public clonotypes (approximately 2,800) than new patients (about 960). Persistent Graves' patients showed a TCR diversity that was lower than that of newly diagnosed ones.

Time point denoted: newly diagnosed GD, antithyroid drugs for less than 3 months. PBMCs were the source of the RNA used for TCR sequencing. iRepertoire HTBI primers and Arm-PCR of CDR3 regions built TCR beta libraries. TCRdb re-analysed the multiplex PCR reads in MiXCR, keeping a single row per CDR3 protein. The sample contains approximately 540,000 distinct CDR3 sequences, 12% of which appear only once. V lost 2 bases and J lost 6; bases outside the gene matches: 4. In germline, CDR1 is SGHRS, CDR2 YFSETQ. The CDR3 extends over 14 amino acids. These records were also assigned to another study, of T cells in Graves' hyperthyroidism and ophthalmopathy. That source reports: The study enrolled patients aged 18 to 65 with newly diagnosed hyperthyroidism of under 2 months' duration.

This rearrangement joins TRBV5-1 to TRBJ2-1, with 8 bases fitting TRBD1. Specimen: peripheral blood mononuclear cells (PBMCs), collected at new diagnosis, from a patient treated with antithyroid drugs. The clonotype originates from a woman aged 25-40 years with Graves disease. DNA for the CDR3: TGCGCCAGCAGCTTCGCAGGACAGGGCAATGAGCAGTTCTTC. Translated, it gives CASSFAGQGNEQFF.